Below are 17 T cell receptor beta chains sequenced from a single sample in a study of CD8 T cells in Susac syndrome. With random hexamers, reverse transcription was performed on roughly 0.5 to 1 ug of RNA. Each CDR3 protein gets one entry after TCRdb re-called the immunoSEQ multiplex PCR reads with MiXCR. The table includes some 400,000 distinct CDR3 sequences, 85% detected once. Sequencing used CD8+ T cells from PBMCs. The receptors were sampled from a human donor with multiple sclerosis.

The CDR3 nucleotides are TGTGCCAGCTCACCAGCGGCGGAGGGGAATGAGCAGTTCTTC. It translates to CASSPAAEGNEQFF. The genes are TRBV18 and TRBJ2-1; D is perhaps TRBD2 (6 bases). The CDR3 runs to 14 residues. Trimming removed 2 bases at V and 7 bases at J, with 12 bases between. Per the germline V gene, CDR1 is KGHSH and CDR2 is LQKENI.

This chain joins TRBV25-1 and TRBJ1-3; 10 bases fit TRBD1. The CDR3 runs to 20 residues. Looked up from germline, CDR1 is MGHDK and CDR2 is SYGVNS. Trimming at V came to 0 bases and at J to 0 bases, leaving 11 bases not matched to a gene. CDR3 bases: TGTGCCAGCAGTGAATATTATGGGACAGGGGACCTCCACTCTGGAAACACCATATATTTT. Translation: CASSEYYGTGDLHSGNTIYF.

V gene TRBV27 combines with J gene TRBJ2-7; 10 nucleotides align to TRBD1. V lost 0 bases to trimming and J lost 1 base; unmatched junction nucleotides: 3. The CDR3 consists of 16 residues. Germline V gene sequence: CDR1 MNHEY, CDR2 SMNVEV (reference sequence). The CDR3 protein is CASSLSGQGFSYEQYF. Here the CDR3 DNA reads TGTGCCAGCAGTTTATCGGGACAGGGGTTTTCCTACGAGCAGTACTTC.

The chain combines TRBV19 with TRBJ2-1; a weak D match, TRBD1 (5 bases). V lost 8 bases, J lost 2 bases, and 16 bases lay in between. The CDR3 is made up of 15 amino acids. Per the germline V gene, CDR1 is LNHDA and CDR2 is SQIVND (reference sequence). CDR3 in DNA: TGTGCCAGTGGGCCCTTCGGACACACCTACAATGAGCAGTTCTTC. It codes for CASGPFGHTYNEQFF.

This chain uses TRBV4-1 with TRBJ2-2; D is unclear. Germline values: CDR1 MGHRA, CDR2 YSYEKL. Trimming cost V 4 bases and J 8 bases, with 8 bases left between them. The CDR3 has 12 residues. In DNA, the CDR3 is TGCGCCAGCAGCCCCCCCAGAGGGGAGCTGTTTTTT. Amino acid sequence: CASSPPRGELFF.

The chain employs TRBV27 and TRBJ2-1; 7 nucleotides align to TRBD2. Germline values: CDR1 MNHEY, CDR2 SMNVEV (reference sequence). The CDR3 has 16 residues. The junction had 8 bases not matched to a gene; V was cut back by 0 bases and J by 6 bases. The CDR3 here is CASSLSDLASGNEQFF. The CDR3 DNA follows: TGTGCCAGCAGTTTATCGGACTTGGCTAGCGGCAATGAGCAGTTCTTC.

This sequence joins TRBV4-1 and TRBJ1-1; 7 nucleotides line up with TRBD1. The junction had 15 bases not matched to a gene; V was cut back by 1 base and J by 4 bases. This CDR3 is 18 amino acids long. Germline-derived CDR1 and CDR2 are MGHRA and YSYEKL. The CDR3 DNA is TGCGCCAGCAGCCAAGGAACAGGGGCCTGGGGTCTGGGCACTGAAGCTTTCTTT. Amino acids: CASSQGTGAWGLGTEAFF.

The genes are TRBV7-6 and TRBJ1-2, with 7 bases matching TRBD1. Unmatched junction bases numbered 5, after V lost 10 bases and J lost 0 bases. This CDR3 has 13 amino acids. Germline V CDR1 and CDR2: SGHVS, FNYEAQ. For the CDR3, the DNA is TGTGCCACTACAGGGGAGACTAACTATGGCTACACCTTC. This sequence encodes CATTGETNYGYTF.

This clonotype came up once. The chain uses TRBV4-1 and TRBJ1-2; possibly TRBD1 for D (6 bases). V lost 0 bases to trimming and J lost 8 bases, with 13 bases between them. Germline CDR1 reads MGHRA; CDR2 reads YSYEKL. The CDR3 has 14 amino acids. CDR3 in DNA: TGCGCCAGCAGCCAAGACCTAACAGGGTACGGCTACACCTTC. Its protein is CASSQDLTGYGYTF.

The V gene is TRBV11-2, the J gene TRBJ2-1, with D uncertain. This CDR3 comprises 14 residues. Germline V CDR1 and CDR2: SGHAT, FQNNGV. Trimming removed 1 base from V and 0 bases from J, with 4 bases in between. Here the CDR3 reads CASSLATSYNEQFF. The CDR3 bases are TGTGCCAGCAGCTTAGCGACCTCCTACAATGAGCAGTTCTTC. The whole variable domain, filled in from reference TRBV11-2 and TRBJ2-1, reads EAGVAQSPRYKIIEKRQSVAFWCNPISGHATLYWYQQILGQGPKLLIQFQNNGVVDDSQLPKDRFSAERLKGVDSTLKIQPAKLEDSAVYLCASSLATSYNEQFFGPGTRLTVL.

V is TRBV12-3 or TRBV12-4 and J is TRBJ2-1, with 12 bases aligning to TRBD2. The ends lost 1 base at V and 12 bases at J; junction bases unmatched: 19. The CDR3 runs to 19 residues. Here the CDR3 reads CASSLVPGYELAGGRGQFF. In nucleotides, the CDR3 is TGTGCCAGCAGTTTAGTTCCCGGATACGAGCTAGCGGGAGGGCGAGGGCAGTTCTTC.

The chain carries TRBV7-9 and TRBJ2-3; 8 nucleotides agree with TRBD1. V dropped 5 bases and J dropped 4; count of bases not matched to a gene: 14. CDR3 length equals 17 residues. Germline CDR1 SEHNR, CDR2 FQNEAQ (reference sequence). In DNA, the CDR3 is TGTGCCAGCAGCAAATCCTTGGACAGGGCGGGTTCAGATACGCAGTATTTT. The encoded protein is CASSKSLDRAGSDTQYF.

This rearrangement joins TRBV5-5 to TRBJ2-2; no reliable D call. V lost 0 bases, J lost 7 bases, and 7 bases lay in between. Germline V gene data show CDR1 as SGHKS and CDR2 as YYEKEE (reference sequence). This CDR3 comprises 13 residues. CDR3 amino acids: CASSLVLNGELFF. The CDR3 DNA reads as TGTGCCAGCAGCTTGGTACTGAACGGGGAGCTGTTTTTT.

The CDR3 region has the DNA TGTGCCAGCAGCTTTTCGGGGGTGTGGAACACTGAAGCTTTCTTT. Translating it yields CASSFSGVWNTEAFF. The chain combines TRBV11-2 with TRBJ1-1; D might be TRBD1 (5 bases). Germline CDR1 is SGHAT and CDR2 is FQNNGV. CDR3 length: 15 amino acids. V lost 3 bases and J lost 1, with 12 bases in between.

The V and J genes are TRBV27 and TRBJ2-7, with D perhaps assigned TRBD1 or TRBD2 (5 bases each). Germline CDR1 MNHEY, CDR2 SMNVEV (reference sequence). The CDR3 spans 15 residues. Trimming took 2 bases from V and 0 from J, leaving 11 bases between them. The CDR3 coding sequence is TGTGCCAGCAGTTTAGGGACGGAGTACTCCTACGAGCAGTACTTC. Its translation is CASSLGTEYSYEQYF.

The chain employs TRBV20-1 and TRBJ1-5, with 9 bases that match TRBD1. CDR3 length: 17 residues. The J segment lost 4 bases and the V segment lost 5 bases, leaving 15 bases of the junction unmatched. Looked up from germline, CDR1 is DFQATT and CDR2 is SNEGSKA (reference sequence). CDR3 loop: CSAVSTWLGQGNQPQHF. The CDR3 nucleotides read TGCAGTGCTGTCTCAACTTGGTTGGGACAGGGTAATCAGCCCCAGCATTTT.

The J gene is TRBJ2-7, the V gene TRBV12-3 or TRBV12-4, with 7 bases identical to TRBD1. V lost 4 bases, J lost 0 bases, and 15 bases stayed unmatched. This CDR3 has 18 residues. CDR3 bases: TGTGCCAGCAGTTCTCGATTTGGTGTAACAGGGGACTCCTACGAGCAGTACTTC. It codes for CASSSRFGVTGDSYEQYF.